Listed below are T cell receptor beta chains from one sample, sequenced in a study of cytomegalovirus exposure and HLA in healthy donors. Sequenced by immunoSEQ multiplex PCR; TCRdb stores in-frame clones only, minus some. The table lists around 180,000 clones, 70% to 80% of them singletons. Source material: PBMCs. The receptors shown here come from a woman between 45 and 65 years old in good health and CMV-seronegative. CDR3s include the opening cysteine and the closing phenylalanine or tryptophan. Each record gives: D gene, CDR3 length, clone size, V gene, J gene, CDR3 protein, CDR3 DNA. D genes are given only for firm matches. Clone size is given for some rows only: seen once, a few or many times, or a class if the clone is expanded.

>TRBD1|13|-|TRBV25-1|TRBJ2-3
CASSGQGVGTQYF
TGTGCCAGCAGTGGACAGGGGGTAGGCACGCAGTATTTT
>TRBD1|17|-|TRBV19|TRBJ2-3
CASSLGSTGVVTDTQYF
TGTGCCAGTAGTCTGGGTTCGACAGGGGTAGTCACAGATACGCAGTATTTT
>TRBD1|14|-|TRBV19|TRBJ1-4
CASRAGQGVEKLFF
TGTGCCAGTAGGGCGGGACAGGGCGTCGAAAAACTGTTTTTT
>-|15|-|TRBV5-8|TRBJ2-1
CASSLGATSLNEQFF
TGTGCCAGCAGCTTGGGGGCGACTAGTCTAAATGAGCAGTTCTTC
>-|15|-|TRBV5-6|TRBJ1-6
CASSYRASSGSPLHF
TGTGCCAGCAGCTACCGGGCCTCCTCGGGATCACCCCTCCACTTT
>-|13|few|TRBV6-1|TRBJ1-1
CASSGEFWTEAFF
TGTGCCAGCAGTGGAGAGTTTTGGACTGAAGCTTTCTTT
>-|14|-|TRBV19|TRBJ1-1
CASSIAMGGTEAFF
TGTGCCAGTAGTATAGCCATGGGAGGGACTGAAGCTTTCTTT
>TRBD2|14|-|TRBV27|TRBJ2-3
CASSLVVAGGPQYF
TGTGCCAGCAGTTTGGTGGTAGCGGGGGGGCCGCAGTATTTT
>-|14|-|TRBV2|TRBJ2-2
CASTGLVLTGELFF
TGTGCCAGCACCGGACTGGTTCTCACCGGGGAGCTGTTTTTT
>-|13|-|TRBV7-3|TRBJ1-1
CASSFLQYTEAFF
TGTGCCAGCAGCTTCCTACAGTACACCGAAGCTTTCTTT
>TRBD1|15|once|TRBV5-6|TRBJ1-6
CASSFSDRENSPLHF
TGTGCCAGCAGCTTCAGTGACAGGGAAAATTCACCCCTCCACTTT
>TRBD1|12|-|TRBV7-2|TRBJ1-2
CASSSTGHGYTF
TGTGCCAGCAGCTCGACAGGGCATGGCTACACCTTC
>-|16|-|TRBV4-1|TRBJ2-2
CASSVRDSSNTGELFF
TGCGCCAGCAGTGTTCGGGACTCCTCGAACACCGGGGAGCTGTTTTTT
>-|13|-|TRBV2|TRBJ2-3
CASRGSPTDTQYF
TGTGCCAGCAGGGGCTCCCCCACAGATACGCAGTATTTT
>TRBD1|14|few|TRBV27|TRBJ1-1
CASSLRQGRTEAFF
TGTGCCAGCAGTCTTCGACAGGGGCGGACTGAAGCTTTCTTT
>TRBD2|17|-|TRBV7-2|TRBJ2-3
CASTAGTSGSGKDTQYF
TGTGCCAGCACAGCCGGGACTAGCGGGAGTGGGAAAGATACGCAGTATTTT
>-|15|-|TRBV7-3|TRBJ2-3
CASSSTLVRTDTQYF
TGTGCCAGCAGCTCTACACTGGTGAGGACAGATACGCAGTATTTT
>TRBD1|14|once|TRBV28|TRBJ2-7
CASSLLTGSYEQYF
TGTGCCAGCAGTCTACTGACAGGGTCCTACGAGCAGTACTTC
>-|14|-|TRBV7-7|TRBJ2-7
CASSLAGGAYEQYF
TGTGCTAGCAGCTTAGCCGGGGGAGCCTACGAGCAGTACTTC
>-|15|-|TRBV5-1|TRBJ1-2
CASSMAQSEGYGYTF
TGCGCCAGCAGCATGGCCCAATCAGAGGGCTATGGCTACACCTTC
>TRBD1|13|-|TRBV7-9|TRBJ1-1
CASSFQGDTEAFF
TGTGCCAGCAGCTTTCAGGGGGACACTGAAGCTTTCTTT
>-|13|-|TRBV7-2|TRBJ1-2
CASSLGMNYGYTF
TGTGCCAGCAGCCTCGGGATGAACTATGGCTACACCTTC
>TRBD1|14|-|TRBV2|TRBJ2-5
CASGDRVGRETQYF
TGTGCCAGCGGTGACAGGGTGGGTCGAGAGACCCAGTACTTC
>TRBD1|15|-|TRBV19|TRBJ1-2
CASTATGGRNYGYTF
TGTGCCAGTACCGCGACAGGGGGACGTAACTATGGCTACACCTTC
>TRBD2|17|-|TRBV7-8|TRBJ2-3
CASSSKRLAGRTDTQYF
TGTGCCAGCAGCTCAAAAAGACTAGCGGGACGCACAGATACGCAGTATTTT
>TRBD1|15|-|TRBV5-1|TRBJ2-1
CASSLNQGAYNEQFF
TGCGCCAGCAGCTTGAACCAGGGGGCCTACAATGAGCAGTTCTTC